This T cell receptor beta chain was retrieved from a study of T cell changes during pregnancy in multiple sclerosis. TCRdb's copy holds only in-frame clones and misses some; the assay was immunoSEQ multiplex PCR. The data contain about 60,000 clones, 93% of them singletons. Sample: peripheral blood, taken after pregnancy. This sequence was found in a female donor with multiple sclerosis, enrolled in a pregnancy study.

The CDR3 sequence: CATSGYNEQFF. The CDR3 DNA reads as TGTGCCACTAGCGGTTACAATGAGCAGTTCTTC. The J gene is TRBJ2-1, the V gene TRBV19; TRBD2 matches at 7 bases. CDR3 length: 11 amino acids. CDR1 is LNHDA, CDR2 SQIVND, per germline (reference sequence). With 10 bases clipped from V and 4 bases from J, the junction kept 1 base outside the gene matches.